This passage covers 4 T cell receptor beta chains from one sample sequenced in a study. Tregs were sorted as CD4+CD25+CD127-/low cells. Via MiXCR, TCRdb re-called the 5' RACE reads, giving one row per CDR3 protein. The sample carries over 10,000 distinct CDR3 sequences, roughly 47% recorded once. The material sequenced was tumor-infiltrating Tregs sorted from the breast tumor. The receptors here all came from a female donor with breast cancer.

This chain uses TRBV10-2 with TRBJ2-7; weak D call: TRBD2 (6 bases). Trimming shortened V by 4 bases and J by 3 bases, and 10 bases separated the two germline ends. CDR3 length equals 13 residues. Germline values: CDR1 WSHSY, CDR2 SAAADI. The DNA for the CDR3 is TGCGCCAGCAGTGTTATCGGGGGCTACGAGCAGTACGTC. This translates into CASSVIGGYEQYV.

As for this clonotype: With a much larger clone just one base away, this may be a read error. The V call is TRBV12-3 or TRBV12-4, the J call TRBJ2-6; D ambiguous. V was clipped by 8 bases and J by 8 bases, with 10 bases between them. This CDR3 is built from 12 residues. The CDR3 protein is CASGRATNVLTF. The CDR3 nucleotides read TGTGCCAGCGGCCGAGCGACCAACGTCCTGACTTTC.

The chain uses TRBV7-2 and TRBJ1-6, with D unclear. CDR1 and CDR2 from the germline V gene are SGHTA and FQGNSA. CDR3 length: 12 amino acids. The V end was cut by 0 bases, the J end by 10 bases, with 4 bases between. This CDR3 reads CASSLALSPLHF. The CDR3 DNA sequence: TGTGCCAGCAGCTTAGCTTTGTCACCCCTCCACTTT.

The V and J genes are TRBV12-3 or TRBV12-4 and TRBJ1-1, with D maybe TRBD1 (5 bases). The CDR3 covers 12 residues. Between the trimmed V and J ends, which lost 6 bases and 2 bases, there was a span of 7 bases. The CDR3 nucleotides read TGTGCCAGCAGCGGACAAAACACTGAAGCTTTCTTT. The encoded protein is CASSGQNTEAFF.